Listed here are 6 T cell receptor beta chains from one sample, sequenced in a study of blood T cell repertoires in COVID-19. Clones were read by immunoSEQ multiplex PCR, and TCRdb kept only the in-frame ones, dropping some. The repertoire consists of 200,000 to 300,000 clones, with 84% occurring once and the leading ten covering roughly 4%. Sequencing input: peripheral blood. The receptors shown here come from a man over 45 with acute or convalescent COVID-19.

This chain links TRBV11-2 with TRBJ2-1; the match to TRBD2 covers 7 bases. Unmatched junction bases numbered 4, after V lost 7 bases and J lost 4 bases. This CDR3 has 13 amino acids. The germline CDR1 and CDR2 sequences are SGHAT and FQNNGV. DNA of the CDR3: TGTGCCAGCATGCGGGGGATATACAATGAGCAGTTCTTC. It translates to CASMRGIYNEQFF.

V is TRBV4-1 and J is TRBJ2-3, with D perhaps matching TRBD1 (6 bases). This CDR3 has 17 amino acids. The germline gives CDR1 MGHRA, CDR2 YSYEKL. The V and J ends lost 0 bases and 2 bases respectively, with 15 bases between them. CDR3 DNA sequence: TGCGCCAGCAGCCAAGAGAGAGGGGGTGGGAACACAGATACGCAGTATTTT. Translated, it gives CASSQERGGGNTDTQYF.

V is TRBV5-1 and J is TRBJ2-4; D remains ambiguous. The ends were cut back, 0 bases at V and 0 bases at J, with 7 bases in the middle. In germline, CDR1 is SGHRS, CDR2 YFSETQ. The length of the CDR3 is 15 residues. CDR3 coding DNA: TGCGCCAGCAGCTTGGTGGCTCTAGCCAAAAACATTCAGTACTTC. Amino acids: CASSLVALAKNIQYF.

This chain uses TRBV6-5 with TRBJ1-6; D may be TRBD1 (5 bases). Trimming removed 6 bases from V and 13 bases from J, with 13 bases in between. Germline CDR1 reads MNHEY; CDR2 reads SVGAGI. The CDR3 runs 12 residues. CDR3 in amino acids: CASRTAGAPLHF. DNA of the CDR3: TGTGCCAGCAGGACCGCTGGGGCGCCCCTCCACTTT.

This chain joins TRBV6-5 and TRBJ1-1; the D gene is possibly TRBD1 (5 bases). The germline CDR1 and CDR2 sequences are MNHEY and SVGAGI. The V end lost 5 bases, the J end lost 5 bases, and 9 bases lay between the germline ends. The CDR3 runs 12 residues. CDR3 region: CASSKRGTEAFF. DNA for the CDR3: TGTGCCAGCAGTAAACGGGGGACTGAAGCTTTCTTT.

The J gene is TRBJ1-3, the V gene TRBV9; no clear D. Germline assignment: CDR1 SGDLS and CDR2 YYNGEE. The CDR3 runs to 15 residues. Trimming took 0 bases from V and 0 from J, leaving 7 bases between them. The CDR3 region is CASSVVPSSGNTIYF. CDR3 DNA sequence: TGTGCCAGCAGCGTAGTTCCCAGCTCTGGAAACACCATATATTTT.